This T cell receptor beta chain emerged from a study of CD8 T cells in ankylosing spondylitis. TCR beta libraries were made by quantitative 5'-RACE with molecular barcodes. Each CDR3 protein gets one entry after TCRdb re-called the 5' RACE reads with MiXCR. The table lists 200,000 or so distinct CDR3 sequences, more than 25% of them singletons. Overall study results and limits: A motif of 8 or 9 highly homologous TCR beta variants was seen as apparently characteristic of ankylosing spondylitis blood. Clones linked to disease were reported to show significant enrichment in matched ankylosing spondylitis synovial fluid. Clones linked with disease were CD8+ and fairly uncommon in the peripheral blood.

The germline gives CDR1 SQVTM, CDR2 ANQGSEA. The CDR3 consists of 13 residues. V lost 4 bases, J lost 8 bases, and 6 bases stayed unmatched. In the case of this clonotype: Its antigen is unknown.

The TCR was taken from a male donor with ankylosing spondylitis or in good health (not recorded which). The chain carries TRBV29-1 and TRBJ1-4, with 8 bases fitting TRBD1. Sequences were obtained from blood, either unsorted or a sorted T cell fraction (not recorded which). The CDR3 here is CSVAVGQGEKLFF. The CDR3 region has the DNA TGCAGCGTTGCGGTCGGACAGGGAGAAAAACTGTTTTTT.